One T cell receptor beta chain is described in this entry. J lost 0 bases, V lost 0 bases, and 8 bases had no gene match. There are 18 residues in the CDR3. These data come from a study of cytomegalovirus exposure and HLA in healthy donors. 13 Jbeta primers and 60 Vbeta primers were used for the PCR. Libraries were prepared by immunoSEQ multiplex PCR; TCRdb keeps only in-frame clonotypes and omits some of them. The repertoire holds some 200,000 clones, about three quarters seen once, with roughly 1.9% in the top ten. The V and J genes are TRBV23-1 and TRBJ1-5, with 7 bases matching TRBD1. Being an ORF, TRBV23-1 has a function that is uncertain. Material for sequencing was PBMCs. The clonotype originates from a young man in good health and CMV-seronegative. The CDR3 sequence: CASSQSGQPGISNQPQHF. CDR3 coding DNA: TGCGCCAGCAGTCAATCGGGACAGCCTGGAATTAGCAATCAGCCCCAGCATTTT.